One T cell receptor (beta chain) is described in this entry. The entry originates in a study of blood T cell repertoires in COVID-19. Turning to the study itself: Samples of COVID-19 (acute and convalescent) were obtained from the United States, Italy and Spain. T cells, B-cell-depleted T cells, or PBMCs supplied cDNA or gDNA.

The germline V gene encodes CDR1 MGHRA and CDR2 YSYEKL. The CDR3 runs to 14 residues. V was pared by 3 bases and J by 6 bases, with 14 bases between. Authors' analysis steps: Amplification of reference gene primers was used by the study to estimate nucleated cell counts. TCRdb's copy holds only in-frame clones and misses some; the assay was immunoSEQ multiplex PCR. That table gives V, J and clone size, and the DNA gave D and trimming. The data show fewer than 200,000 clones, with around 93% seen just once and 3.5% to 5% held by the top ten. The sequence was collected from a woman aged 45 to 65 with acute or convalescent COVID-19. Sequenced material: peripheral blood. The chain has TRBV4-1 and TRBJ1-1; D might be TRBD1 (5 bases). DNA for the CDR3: TGCGCCAGCAGCCAGGCCGGGGGGGAGGCTGAAGCTTTCTTT. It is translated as CASSQAGGEAEAFF.